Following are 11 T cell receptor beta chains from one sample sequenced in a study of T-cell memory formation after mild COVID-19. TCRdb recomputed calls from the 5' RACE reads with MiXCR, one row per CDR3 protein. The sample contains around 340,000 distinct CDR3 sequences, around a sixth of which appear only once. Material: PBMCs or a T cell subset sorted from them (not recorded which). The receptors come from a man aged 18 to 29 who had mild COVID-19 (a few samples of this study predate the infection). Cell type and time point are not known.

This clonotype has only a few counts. The CDR3 sequence is CAISDGAEVTQYF. The CDR3 coding sequence is TGTGCCATCAGTGATGGGGCCGAGGTGACCCAGTACTTC. This chain connects TRBV10-3 to TRBJ2-5; weak D call: TRBD1 (5 bases). Trimming removed 3 bases at V and 7 bases at J, with 12 bases between. Germline CDR1 is ENHRY and CDR2 is SYGVKD. The CDR3 runs 13 residues.

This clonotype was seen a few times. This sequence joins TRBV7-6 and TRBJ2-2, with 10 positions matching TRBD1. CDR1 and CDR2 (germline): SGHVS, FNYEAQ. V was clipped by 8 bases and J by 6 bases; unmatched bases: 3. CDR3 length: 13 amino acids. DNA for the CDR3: TGTGCCAGCGAGGGACAGGGGTCCGGGGAGCTGTTTTTT. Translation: CASEGQGSGELFF. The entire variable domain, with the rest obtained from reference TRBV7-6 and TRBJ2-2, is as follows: GAGVSQSPRYKVTKRGQDVALRCDPISGHVSLYWYRQALGQGPEFLTYFNYEAQQDKSGLPNDRFSAERPEGSISTLTIQRTEQRDSAMYRCASEGQGSGELFFGEGSRLTVL.

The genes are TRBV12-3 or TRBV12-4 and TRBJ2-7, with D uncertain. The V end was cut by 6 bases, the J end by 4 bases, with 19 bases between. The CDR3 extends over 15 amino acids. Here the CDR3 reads CASSSRPTRSYEQYF. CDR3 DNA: TGTGCCAGCAGCTCACGCCCTACCCGGAGTTACGAGCAGTACTTC.

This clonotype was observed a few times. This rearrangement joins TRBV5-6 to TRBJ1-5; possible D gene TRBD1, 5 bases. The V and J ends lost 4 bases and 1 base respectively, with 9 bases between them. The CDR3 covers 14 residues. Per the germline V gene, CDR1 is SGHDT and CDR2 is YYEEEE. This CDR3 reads CASSTRQSNQPQHF. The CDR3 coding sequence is TGTGCCAGCAGCACCAGACAGAGCAATCAGCCCCAGCATTTT.

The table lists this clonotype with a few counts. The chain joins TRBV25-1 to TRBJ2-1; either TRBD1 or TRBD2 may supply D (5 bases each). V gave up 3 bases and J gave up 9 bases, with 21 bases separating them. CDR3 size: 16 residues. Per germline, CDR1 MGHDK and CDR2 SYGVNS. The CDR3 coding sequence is TGTGCCAGCAGTGAGGGTGCTCGGGACGGGCAGTTTGAGCAGTTCTTC. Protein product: CASSEGARDGQFEQFF.

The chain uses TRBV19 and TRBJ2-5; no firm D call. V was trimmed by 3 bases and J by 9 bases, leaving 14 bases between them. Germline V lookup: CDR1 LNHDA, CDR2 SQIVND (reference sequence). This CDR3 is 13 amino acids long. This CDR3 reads CASSIRTSWAQYF. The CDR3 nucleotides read TGTGCCAGTAGTATTCGCACCTCGTGGGCCCAGTACTTC.

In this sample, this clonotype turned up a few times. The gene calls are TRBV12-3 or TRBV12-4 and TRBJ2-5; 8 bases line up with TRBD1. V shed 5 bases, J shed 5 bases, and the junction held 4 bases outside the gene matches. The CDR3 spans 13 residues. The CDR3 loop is CASSDRGHETQYF. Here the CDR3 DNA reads TGTGCCAGCAGTGACAGGGGCCACGAGACCCAGTACTTC.

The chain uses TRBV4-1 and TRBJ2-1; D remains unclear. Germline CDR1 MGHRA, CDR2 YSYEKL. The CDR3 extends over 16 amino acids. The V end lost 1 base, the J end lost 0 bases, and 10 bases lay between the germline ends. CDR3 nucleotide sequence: TGCGCCAGCAGCCAAGTTACTCACAGCTCCTACAATGAGCAGTTCTTC. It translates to CASSQVTHSSYNEQFF.

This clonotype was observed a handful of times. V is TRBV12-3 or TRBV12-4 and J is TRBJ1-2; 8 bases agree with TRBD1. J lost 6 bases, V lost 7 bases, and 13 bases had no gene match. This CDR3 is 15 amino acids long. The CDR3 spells CASIDPPGGSDGYTF. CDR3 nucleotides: TGTGCCAGCATCGACCCCCCAGGGGGCAGCGATGGCTACACCTTC.

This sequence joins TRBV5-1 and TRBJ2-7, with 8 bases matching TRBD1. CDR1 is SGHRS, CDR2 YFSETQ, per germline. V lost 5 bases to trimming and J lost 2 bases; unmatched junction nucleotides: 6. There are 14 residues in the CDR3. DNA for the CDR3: TGCGCCAGCAGGGCCGGGACAGGAACCTACGAGCAGTACTTC. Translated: CASRAGTGTYEQYF.

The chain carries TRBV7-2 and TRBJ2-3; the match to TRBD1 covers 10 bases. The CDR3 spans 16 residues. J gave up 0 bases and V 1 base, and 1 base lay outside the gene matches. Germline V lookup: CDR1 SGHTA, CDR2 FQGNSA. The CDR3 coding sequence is TGTGCCAGCAGCTTAGGGGGACAGGGGAGCACAGATACGCAGTATTTT. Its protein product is CASSLGGQGSTDTQYF.